These 6 T cell receptor beta chains originate from one sample sequenced in a study of shared clonotypes between healthy human individuals. Sequencing used immunoSEQ multiplex PCR; TCRdb keeps in-frame clones, though not all of them. The sample includes roughly 590,000 clones, about 95% of them seen just once. Naive-designated CD8 cells lacked CD45RO, were positively enriched for CCR7, and omitted terminally differentiated effector memory CD45RA+ cells. The sample comprised naive CD8+ T cells sorted from blood. The source of these receptors is a woman aged 25 to 45 in good health.

The rearrangement links TRBV5-6 to TRBJ1-1; the match to TRBD1 covers 9 bases. Trimming cost V 4 bases and J 0 bases; bases outside gene matches: 4. The CDR3 has 15 residues. CDR1 and CDR2 (germline): SGHDT, YYEEEE. The CDR3 nucleotides are TGTGCCAGCAGCGAGGGACAGGGTATGAACACTGAAGCTTTCTTT. Its translation is CASSEGQGMNTEAFF.

The chain couples TRBV28 to TRBJ2-7; D gene ambiguous. The length of the CDR3 is 13 residues. V lost 3 bases and J lost 7, with 13 bases in between. Germline V gives CDR1 MDHEN, CDR2 SYDVKM. The DNA of the CDR3 is TGTGCCAGCAGTTTGATGTTGGGGATTGAGCAGTACTTC. Protein product: CASSLMLGIEQYF.

The chain couples TRBV28 to TRBJ2-7; D not resolved. The CDR3 is made up of 14 amino acids. Germline CDR1 and CDR2: MDHEN and SYDVKM. V lost 5 bases, J lost 3 bases, and 14 bases lay in between. The CDR3 loop reads CASSGFRRDYEQYF. Here the CDR3 DNA reads TGTGCCAGCAGTGGGTTTCGGAGAGACTACGAGCAGTACTTC.

V and J are TRBV19 and TRBJ2-1, with TRBD2 matching over 8 bases. The length of the CDR3 is 16 residues. Germline CDR1 reads LNHDA; CDR2 reads SQIVND (reference sequence). Germline trimming cut 1 base from V and 3 bases from J; bases unmatched to any gene: 5. This chain's CDR3 is CASSIGGLGIYNEQFF. The CDR3 DNA is TGTGCCAGTAGTATAGGGGGACTAGGGATCTACAATGAGCAGTTCTTC.

The chain joins TRBV28 to TRBJ2-7; D is possibly TRBD2 (7 bases). CDR1 and CDR2 (germline): MDHEN, SYDVKM. V lost 3 bases and J lost 5, with 23 bases in between. CDR3 length equals 17 residues. CDR3 sequence: CASSFSRGGVWEDEQYF. The CDR3 coding sequence is TGTGCCAGCAGTTTTTCCCGAGGGGGGGTTTGGGAGGACGAGCAGTACTTC.

Comments on this clone: Other DNA sequences in the same sample also yield this CDR3. The chain links TRBV6-1 to TRBJ2-7, with D unresolved. V shed 6 bases and J shed 3 bases, with 3 bases lying between them. The germline V gene has CDR1 MNHNS and CDR2 SASEGT. This CDR3 spans 10 amino acids. The CDR3 loop reads CASRSYEQYF. CDR3 DNA: TGTGCCAGCAGGAGCTACGAGCAGTACTTC.